The rows below give T cell receptor beta chains drawn from one sample of a study of T-cell reconstitution after alpha-beta-depleted transplantation in children. Each CDR3 protein is one row after TCRdb ran MiXCR on the PCR reads. The profile shows almost 500,000 distinct CDR3 sequences, over 9.5% of them singletons. The sample was PBMCs, taken before TCRalphabeta/CD19-depleted stem cell transplant. These receptors came from a child aged 2-9 years with inherited bone marrow failure, due to receive a stem cell transplant. The CDR3 runs from the conserved cysteine through the conserved F or W. D genes are given only for firm matches. Not all rows give a size; the values are once, few, many and, for expanded clones, a class.

v_gene	j_gene	abundance	d_gene	CDR3nt	CDR3aa
TRBV28	TRBJ2-7	many	-	TGTGCCTGGGGGTGTGGAAGCGGCGAGCAGTACTTC	CAWGCGSGEQYF
TRBV6-1	TRBJ2-5	few	TRBD2	TGTGCCAGCAGTCTTAGCGGGACCCCGGGGGAGACCCAGTACTTC	CASSLSGTPGETQYF
TRBV27	TRBJ2-7	many	TRBD1	TGTGCCAGCAGTTTCACGGGACAGTCCTACGAGCAGTACTTC	CASSFTGQSYEQYF
TRBV12-3/TRBV12-4	TRBJ1-2	few	-	TGTGCCAGCAGTTTATCCCCATTCTATGGCTACACCTTC	CASSLSPFYGYTF
TRBV4-1	TRBJ2-3	-	TRBD2	TGCGCCAGCAGCCAAACCTACCGGCGGGAGAGAGGCACAGATACGCAGTATTTT	CASSQTYRRERGTDTQYF
TRBV10-3	TRBJ1-3	many	-	TGTGCCACGACAGGCGAGGGGCCCCGCTCTGGAAACACCATATATTTT	CATTGEGPRSGNTIYF
TRBV29-1	TRBJ1-2	many	-	TGCAGCGTTGAAGAAGAGGACAGACGAAAGTATGGCTACACCTTC	CSVEEEDRRKYGYTF
TRBV3-1	TRBJ2-7	many	TRBD2	TGTGCCAGCAGCCAAGATTTGGCGGGAGGCCTCGTCGAGCAGTACTTC	CASSQDLAGGLVEQYF
TRBV5-5	TRBJ2-1	many	-	TGTGCCAGCAGCTCCGACAACCCAGGAGATGAGCAGTTCTTC	CASSSDNPGDEQFF
TRBV27	TRBJ2-7	-	-	TGTGCCAGCAGTTTAGGTACAGTGAGTAACCTTCGGGGGCAGTACTTC	CASSLGTVSNLRGQYF
TRBV20-1	TRBJ2-1	many	TRBD2	TGCAGTGCTAGAGATACTAGCGGTCGTCAGTTCTTC	CSARDTSGRQFF
TRBV4-3	TRBJ2-1	few	TRBD2	TGCGCCAGCAGCCAAGAAGCGGGGCCCGGGTCCTACAATGAGCAGTTCTTC	CASSQEAGPGSYNEQFF
TRBV4-3	TRBJ2-2	many	-	TGCGCCAGCAGCCAAGTTGGGTCCGGGAACACCGGGGAGCTGTTTTTT	CASSQVGSGNTGELFF
TRBV29-1	TRBJ2-7	many	-	TGCAGCGTTGAATGGGTGGGGGACGAGCAGTACTTC	CSVEWVGDEQYF
TRBV7-9	TRBJ2-3	-	TRBD1	TGTGCCAGCACCTTCGCTTTTGGACAGGGCGCCACAGATACGCAGTATTTT	CASTFAFGQGATDTQYF
TRBV20-1	TRBJ1-6	many	TRBD1	TGCAGTGCTAGAGAAGCAGGGGGTTATAATTCACCCCTCCACTTT	CSAREAGGYNSPLHF
TRBV15	TRBJ2-1	many	-	TGTGCCACCAGCATGGACGCCTACAATGAGCAGTTCTTC	CATSMDAYNEQFF
TRBV11-2	TRBJ1-4	-	-	TGTGCCAGCAGCTTTTGGGGTTCTAATGAAAAACTGTTTTTT	CASSFWGSNEKLFF
TRBV5-1	TRBJ2-3	-	TRBD2	TGCGCCAGCAGCGCCGGACTAGCGCCTCCCACAGATACGCAGTATTTT	CASSAGLAPPTDTQYF
TRBV20-1	TRBJ2-1	-	TRBD2	TGCAGTGCTTCGGCCGGACTAGCGGGAGCCTACAATGAGCAGTTCTTC	CSASAGLAGAYNEQFF
TRBV24-1	TRBJ2-5	-	TRBD1	TGTGCCACCAGTGTCGGGACAGCGCATGAGACCCAGTACTTC	CATSVGTAHETQYF
TRBV10-3	TRBJ2-1	many	TRBD2	TGTGCCATCAGTGATGGGTCTAGCGGATACAATGAGCAGTTCTTC	CAISDGSSGYNEQFF
TRBV27	TRBJ1-5	many	-	TGTGCCAGCAGTGTAAACAGGGGCAATCAGCCCCAGCATTTT	CASSVNRGNQPQHF
TRBV18	TRBJ2-3	few	TRBD1	TGTGCCAGCTCACCAATCGCAGGGGGAGATACGCAGTATTTT	CASSPIAGGDTQYF
TRBV6-5	TRBJ2-1	many	TRBD2	TGTGCCAGCAGTTACTGGCTAGCGGACTACAATGAGCAGTTCTTC	CASSYWLADYNEQFF
TRBV7-8	TRBJ2-1	few	-	TGTGCCAGCAGCTCGGTATGGCAGCACAATGAGCAGTTCTTC	CASSSVWQHNEQFF
TRBV19	TRBJ2-2	-	-	TGTGCCAGTAGTATACTAAGGGCCGGGGAGCTGTTTTTT	CASSILRAGELFF
TRBV20-1	TRBJ2-7	many	TRBD2	TGCAGTGCTAGAGTCCCTAGCGGGAGAAGTGAGCAGTACTTC	CSARVPSGRSEQYF
TRBV4-3	TRBJ1-4	many	-	TGCGCCAGCAGCCAAGATGTAGGGGCAACTAATGAAAAACTGTTTTTT	CASSQDVGATNEKLFF
TRBV3-1	TRBJ1-2	many	-	TGTGCCAGCAGCCACGACGGCGGGTGGTTGGGCTACACCTTC	CASSHDGGWLGYTF
TRBV7-9	TRBJ1-2	many	TRBD1	TGTGCCAGCAGCTTAGGAACAGGGGGCCCTACTAAATATGGCTACACCTTC	CASSLGTGGPTKYGYTF
TRBV7-9	TRBJ2-7	many	TRBD2	TGTGCCAGCAGCTTAACGGGACTAGTGGGGGAGCAGTACTTC	CASSLTGLVGEQYF
TRBV3-1	TRBJ2-1	many	-	TGTGCCACGAGTACAATGGGTCCCAGCGGTAATGAGCAGTTCTTC	CATSTMGPSGNEQFF
TRBV5-5	TRBJ2-7	many	-	TGTGCCAGCAGCTTGTCTCTAGGCCTCTTGAGCGAGCAGTACTTC	CASSLSLGLLSEQYF
TRBV28	TRBJ2-7	many	TRBD2	TGTGCCAGCAGTTCCCGGCGGGGGAGTCAACCCCCCTACGAGCAGTACTTC	CASSSRRGSQPPYEQYF
TRBV5-1	TRBJ1-1	many	TRBD1	TGCGCCAGCAGCTTGGGGACAGGATTGGGTACTGAAGCTTTCTTT	CASSLGTGLGTEAFF
TRBV28	TRBJ2-1	few	TRBD2	TGTGCCAGCAGTTCCCCCCCGGGTGTAGCGGGGGCCTACAATGAGCAGTTCTTC	CASSSPPGVAGAYNEQFF
TRBV7-2	TRBJ2-1	-	-	TGTGCCAGCAGCTTAGTAGGTGGCCTTATACGAGCCGGTGAGCAGTTCTTC	CASSLVGGLIRAGEQFF
TRBV28	TRBJ2-3	few	-	TGTGCCAGCAGTTTAAACGGTGACACAGATACGCAGTATTTT	CASSLNGDTDTQYF
TRBV29-1	TRBJ2-2	-	-	TGCAGCGTTGCCCAAACTACATCGGGGTTTAGTAGTCCGGGGGAGCTGTTTTTT	CSVAQTTSGFSSPGELFF
TRBV7-2	TRBJ2-3	-	TRBD2	TGTGCCAGCAGCTTAGTCCCACTAGCGGGAGGAGATACGCAGTATTTT	CASSLVPLAGGDTQYF
TRBV10-3	TRBJ2-5	many	-	TGTGCCATCAGTGAGACTAGGAGAGGACAAGAGACCCAGTACTTC	CAISETRRGQETQYF
TRBV12-3/TRBV12-4	TRBJ2-2	many	-	TGTGCCAGCAGTTTATTGGCAGGGAGCACCGGGGAGCTGTTTTTT	CASSLLAGSTGELFF
TRBV4-1	TRBJ2-5	many	TRBD2	TGCGCCAGCAGCCAAGAAGCATATTTCGGCGGGAGTGAGGAGACCCAGTACTTC	CASSQEAYFGGSEETQYF
TRBV5-6	TRBJ2-1	many	TRBD1	TGTGCCAGCAGCTTGGCCCGGCAGGGGGCGGTCAATGAGCAGTTCTTC	CASSLARQGAVNEQFF
TRBV24-1	TRBJ2-2	many	-	TGTGCCACCAGTGATCGCAGAGCCCTTTCGAACACCGGGGAGCTGTTTTTT	CATSDRRALSNTGELFF
TRBV7-2	TRBJ2-1	-	TRBD2	TGTGCCAGCAGCACAACTCGGACTAGCGGGTTCTACAATGAGCAGTTCTTC	CASSTTRTSGFYNEQFF
TRBV12-3/TRBV12-4	TRBJ2-3	many	TRBD2	TGTGCCAGCAACCTACTAGCGGGAGAATCCACAGATACGCAGTATTTT	CASNLLAGESTDTQYF
TRBV11-2	TRBJ2-7	few	-	TGTGCCAGCACCGAATCCTACGAGCAGTACTTC	CASTESYEQYF
TRBV20-1	TRBJ2-1	once	TRBD2	TGCTGTGCTAGAGATCGGTGGGCTAGCGGGAGGGTCTGGCAGTTCTTC	CCARDRWASGRVWQFF
TRBV20-1	TRBJ2-1	few	TRBD1	TGCAGTGCTGACAGGGTGGGGTACAATGAGCAGTTCTTC	CSADRVGYNEQFF
TRBV27	TRBJ2-2	-	-	TGTGCCAGCAGTGGGGCAGGGAACACCGGGGAGCTGTTTTTT	CASSGAGNTGELFF
TRBV28	TRBJ2-7	many	-	TGTGCCAGCAGCTGGGACATAGAGCAGTACTTC	CASSWDIEQYF
TRBV2	TRBJ1-2	-	TRBD1	TGTGCCAGCAGTGAAGTCCGGACAGGGGCTTATGGCTACACCTTC	CASSEVRTGAYGYTF
TRBV12-5	TRBJ1-1	many	-	TGTGCTAGTGGTCCTACCCTTACCAGGACGTGGACACCGAACACTGAAGCTTTCTTT	CASGPTLTRTWTPNTEAFF
TRBV27	TRBJ2-1	once	TRBD2	TGTGCCAGCAGTTTATCCCGGGGACTATACAATGAGCAGTTCTTC	CASSLSRGLYNEQFF